These 17 T cell receptor beta chains were sequenced from one sample in a study of shared clonotypes between healthy human individuals. Sequencing used immunoSEQ multiplex PCR; TCRdb keeps in-frame clones, though not all of them. The sample records over a million clones, roughly 96% being singletons. Sequences were obtained from naive CD4+ T cells sorted from blood. Indicated subset: CD45RA+ positively selected. The receptor set was obtained from a man under 40 in good health.

The chain links TRBV2 to TRBJ2-3; no clear D gene. The CDR3 extends over 15 amino acids. Per germline, CDR1 SNHLY and CDR2 FYNNEI. Trimming left V 3 bases short and J 0 bases short, with 10 bases between. The CDR3 DNA reads as TGTGCCAGCAGTGACCCCCAGGCCAGCACAGATACGCAGTATTTT. Translated, it gives CASSDPQASTDTQYF.

This clone was found once. The J gene is TRBJ1-5, the V gene TRBV19; the match to TRBD1 covers 7 bases. Losses at the gene ends were 1 base for V and 5 bases for J; bases not matched to a gene: 14. The CDR3 length is 18 residues. Germline CDR1 and CDR2: LNHDA and SQIVND (reference sequence). For the CDR3, the DNA is TGTGCCAGTAGTATAGTACGAGGGGGCGCGAGTTTTGATCAGCCCCAGCATTTT. As protein: CASSIVRGGASFDQPQHF.

The chain combines TRBV7-2 with TRBJ2-7, with 10 bases fitting TRBD2. V was clipped by 5 bases and J by 3 bases; unmatched bases: 13. The germline CDR1 and CDR2 sequences are SGHTA and FQGNSA. The CDR3 covers 17 residues. The DNA of the CDR3 is TGTGCCAGCAGCCCCCCCCTAGGACTAGCGGACGACTACGAGCAGTACTTC. It translates to CASSPPLGLADDYEQYF.

The rearrangement uses TRBV27 and TRBJ2-5; TRBD2 is a possible D gene (6 bases). V gave up 5 bases and J gave up 5 bases, with 9 bases separating them. Germline assignment: CDR1 MNHEY and CDR2 SMNVEV (reference sequence). CDR3 length equals 12 residues. CDR3 amino acids: CASSRDLETQYF. The CDR3 DNA sequence: TGTGCCAGCAGTCGGGACTTGGAGACCCAGTACTTC.

The chain joins TRBV11-2 to TRBJ2-1; 7 positions agree with TRBD2. From germline, CDR1 is SGHAT and CDR2 FQNNGV. The CDR3 has 16 residues. The V segment lost 0 bases and the J segment 8 bases; nucleotides outside the gene matches: 10. The CDR3 coding sequence is TGTGCCAGCAGCTTAGAGCCGCGCGGGAGAAACGATGAGCAGTTCTTC. It translates to CASSLEPRGRNDEQFF. Variable domain in full (rest from reference TRBV11-2 and TRBJ2-1): EAGVAQSPRYKIIEKRQSVAFWCNPISGHATLYWYQQILGQGPKLLIQFQNNGVVDDSQLPKDRFSAERLKGVDSTLKIQPAKLEDSAVYLCASSLEPRGRNDEQFFGPGTRLTVL.

V usage is TRBV25-1 and J usage is TRBJ2-1, with TRBD2 as a possible D gene (5 bases). The germline V and J ends were trimmed by 6 bases and 2 bases, with 14 bases remaining between them. CDR1 is MGHDK, CDR2 SYGVNS, per germline. The CDR3 totals 15 residues. CDR3 bases: TGTGCCAGCAGAAAGGACTCCCAACCCTACAATGAGCAGTTCTTC. Residues: CASRKDSQPYNEQFF.

V is TRBV9 and J is TRBJ2-3, with TRBD1 as a possible D gene (6 bases). The CDR3 is 17 residues long. CDR1 is SGDLS and CDR2 is YYNGEE in the germline V gene. Trimming stripped 2 bases from V and 4 bases from J, with 20 bases between. The CDR3 protein is CASSVDPGTRIADTQYF. The DNA of the CDR3 is TGTGCCAGCAGCGTCGATCCGGGGACACGGATAGCAGATACGCAGTATTTT.

This chain uses TRBV7-9 with TRBJ2-7; TRBD1 matches 9 bases. Germline V gene data show CDR1 as SEHNR and CDR2 as FQNEAQ (reference sequence). V gave up 2 bases and J gave up 4 bases; unmatched junction bases: 9. The CDR3 is made up of 16 amino acids. DNA of the CDR3: TGTGCCAGCAGCTTAAGGGGAACAGGGGGCCGGTACGAGCAGTACTTC. It translates to CASSLRGTGGRYEQYF.

The CDR3 DNA reads TGTGCCAGCAGCGTCGGGACAGGGGGACGATACGAGCAGTACTTC. Amino acid sequence: CASSVGTGGRYEQYF. This sequence joins TRBV7-3 and TRBJ2-7; 11 bases are shared with TRBD1. CDR1 and CDR2 (germline): SGHTA, FQGTGA. V trimming: 5 bases; J trimming: 4 bases; junction bases outside the gene matches: 7. This CDR3 contains 15 residues.

The chain links TRBV5-1 to TRBJ1-4; 10 bases line up with TRBD1. This CDR3 is 14 amino acids long. V was pared by 4 bases and J by 7 bases, with 4 bases of the junction left unmatched. CDR1 SGHRS and CDR2 YFSETQ come from the germline V gene. CDR3 sequence: CASSVRDRGEKLFF. The CDR3 nucleotides are TGCGCCAGCAGCGTCCGGGACAGGGGTGAAAAACTGTTTTTT. Based on the CDR3 plus reference TRBV5-1 and TRBJ1-4, the full variable domain is KAGVTQTPRYLIKTRGQQVTLSCSPISGHRSVSWYQQTPGQGLQFLFEYFSETQRNKGNFPGRFSGRQFSNSRSEMNVSTLELGDSALYLCASSVRDRGEKLFFGSGTQLSVL.

Here the CDR3 reads CASSLQDRVNQPQHF. Written as DNA, the CDR3 is TGTGCCAGCAGTCTGCAGGACAGGGTCAATCAGCCCCAGCATTTT. The chain joins TRBV28 to TRBJ1-5, with 8 bases matching TRBD1. The ends lost 5 bases at V and 3 bases at J; junction bases unmatched: 6. The CDR3 loop spans 15 amino acids. Germline lookup yields CDR1 MDHEN and CDR2 SYDVKM.

This sequence joins TRBV6-5 and TRBJ1-1; D remains unclear. V dropped 2 bases and J dropped 3 bases, with 7 bases sitting between them. The CDR3 is 13 amino acids. Germline assignment: CDR1 MNHEY and CDR2 SVGAGI. CDR3 nucleotide sequence: TGTGCCAGCAGTTACAGGGTGGACACTGAAGCTTTCTTT. Translation: CASSYRVDTEAFF.

V gene TRBV15 combines with J gene TRBJ2-7; unclear D gene. This CDR3 has 12 amino acids. Per the germline V gene, CDR1 is LNHNV and CDR2 is YYDKDF (reference sequence). V gave up 8 bases and J gave up 4 bases, with 12 bases separating them. Here the CDR3 DNA reads TGTGCCACCGGGAAGGCTGGGTACGAGCAGTACTTC. Protein sequence: CATGKAGYEQYF. The full variable domain, completed using reference TRBV15 and TRBJ2-7, is DAMVIQNPRYQVTQFGKPVTLSCSQTLNHNVMYWYQQKSSQAPKLLFHYYDKDFNNEADTPDNFQSRRPNTSFCFLDIRSPGLGDTAMYLCATGKAGYEQYFGPGTRLTVT.

The chain employs TRBV5-8 and TRBJ1-2; 8 positions match TRBD1. Germline CDR1 is SGHTS and CDR2 is YDEGEE. V lost 5 bases and J lost 0; bases outside the gene matches: 9. The CDR3 consists of 16 residues. The CDR3 DNA sequence: TGTGCCAGCAGTTCAACCAACAGGGGGGCTAACTATGGCTACACCTTC. Residues: CASSSTNRGANYGYTF.

This clone was detected once. The chain carries TRBV14 and TRBJ2-6, with a tentative D call TRBD1 (5 bases). Trimming removed 4 bases at V and 1 base at J, with 11 bases between. Germline V lookup: CDR1 SGHDN, CDR2 FVKESK. The CDR3 sequence is 16 residues long. CDR3 nucleotide sequence: TGTGCCAGCAGCCCGTATCAGGGATCTGGGGCCAACGTCCTGACTTTC. Translation gives CASSPYQGSGANVLTF.

The chain uses TRBV4-3 and TRBJ2-2; possibly TRBD2 for D (5 bases). The CDR3 totals 16 residues. With 1 base removed from V and 3 bases from J, the gap between germline ends came to 12 bases. Germline values: CDR1 LGHNA, CDR2 YSLEER. The CDR3 protein is CASSQVTGLYTGELFF. The CDR3 DNA is TGCGCCAGCAGCCAAGTCACCGGACTTTACACCGGGGAGCTGTTTTTT.

Concerning this clone itself: The identical CDR3 is also encoded by other nucleotide sequences in the sample. V and J are TRBV5-1 and TRBJ2-2; no firm D call. The CDR3 sequence is 12 residues long. The ends were cut back, 0 bases at V and 7 bases at J, with 4 bases in the middle. The germline gives CDR1 SGHRS, CDR2 YFSETQ. The CDR3 bases are TGCGCCAGCAGCTTGGTGGGCGGGGAGCTGTTTTTT. This translates into CASSLVGGELFF.